The subject of this entry is one TCR beta chain. The data stem from a study of blood T cells in healthy people across ages. V lost 5 bases and J 7 bases, leaving 17 bases between the germline ends. CDR3 length equals 14 residues. CDR1 is SGHVS and CDR2 is FQNEAQ in the germline V gene. PCR was performed a second time for roughly 7 to 11 cycles using a sample-barcoded 5' primer and a J-beta primer mix. In TCRdb, the 5' RACE reads were re-called with MiXCR into one record per CDR3 protein. The data contain roughly 700,000 distinct CDR3 sequences, 20% to 25% of them singletons. These records were also assigned to another study, of T cells of mothers and their children. That report notes: cDNA was synthesized from all extracted RNA at around 1.6 ug per reaction. Relative to unrelated pairs, biologically related mother-child dyads exhibited marginally greater, non-significant overlap.

The sequenced material came from blood. The J gene is TRBJ1-1, the V gene TRBV7-8; tentative D call: TRBD1 (5 bases). The source of this sequence is a boy under 18 in good health. Here the CDR3 reads CASSETAYDIEAFF. CDR3 coding DNA: TGTGCCAGCAGCGAGACAGCATATGATATTGAAGCTTTCTTT.